One sample yielded the 10 T cell receptor beta chains listed below, sequenced in a study of T-cell reconstitution after alpha-beta-depleted transplantation in children. The library targeted TCRbeta and was prepared with unique molecular identifiers. TCRdb re-called the PCR reads with MiXCR, one entry per CDR3 protein. The sample lists some 500,000 distinct CDR3 sequences, approximately 20% occurring once. Sequenced here: PBMCs from the stem cell graft donor, sampled from the stem cell graft. These receptors came from a human donor who donated a stem cell graft to a child with acute lymphoblastic leukemia.

Here the CDR3 reads CASSEGANIQYF. CDR3 nucleotide sequence: TGTGCCAGCAGTGAAGGGGCAAACATTCAGTACTTC. V usage is TRBV2 and J usage is TRBJ2-4; D unresolved. Germline loops: CDR1 SNHLY, CDR2 FYNNEI. The germline V and J ends were trimmed by 1 base and 6 bases, with 4 bases remaining between them. The CDR3 contains 12 residues.

This clonotype was seen more than once but under ten times. This sequence joins TRBV5-1 and TRBJ2-7, with 8 nucleotides matching TRBD1. Trimming removed 0 bases from V and 2 bases from J; junction bases left unmatched: 4. Germline V gene lookup returns CDR1 SGHRS and CDR2 YFSETQ. The CDR3 sequence is 15 residues long. This CDR3 is CASSLDATGAYEQYF. In nucleotides, the CDR3 is TGCGCCAGCAGCTTGGATGCGACAGGGGCCTACGAGCAGTACTTC.

This chain uses TRBV19 with TRBJ2-2, with TRBD1 matching 8 bases. The CDR3 has 16 residues. The ends lost 3 bases at V and 6 bases at J; junction bases unmatched: 9. From germline, CDR1 is LNHDA and CDR2 SQIVND (reference sequence). The chain's CDR3 is CASSIRSVTGAGELFF. DNA of the CDR3: TGTGCCAGTAGTATTCGCTCCGTGACAGGGGCCGGGGAGCTGTTTTTT.

The rearrangement links TRBV7-9 to TRBJ2-1; 10 bases agree with TRBD2. V lost 5 bases and J lost 9; bases outside the gene matches: 10. Germline V gene sequence: CDR1 SEHNR, CDR2 FQNEAQ (reference sequence). This CDR3 has 15 residues. This CDR3 reads CASSPRQREGVEQFF. For the CDR3, the DNA is TGTGCCAGCAGCCCGAGGCAGCGGGAGGGGGTTGAGCAGTTCTTC.

In this sample, this clonotype turned up a few times. CDR3 sequence: CASSQDALAGIYEQYF. The CDR3, as DNA: TGTGCCAGCAGCCAAGATGCGCTAGCGGGTATCTACGAGCAGTACTTC. V usage is TRBV14 and J usage is TRBJ2-7, with TRBD2 matching 8 bases. Germline CDR1 and CDR2: SGHDN and FVKESK. This CDR3 is 16 amino acids long. V lost 0 bases to trimming and J lost 3 bases; unmatched junction nucleotides: 7.

This clonotype has just a few counts. V and J are TRBV19 and TRBJ2-1, with 14 bases aligning to TRBD2. The CDR3 has 15 residues. Germline lookup yields CDR1 LNHDA and CDR2 SQIVND (reference sequence). The V gene end was trimmed by 4 bases and the J gene end by 9 bases; junction bases not matched to a gene: 5. The CDR3 nucleotides are TGTGCCAGTAGTAACATCGGACTAGCGGGAGGTGAGCAGTTCTTC. It yields the protein CASSNIGLAGGEQFF.

This sequence joins TRBV6-2 or TRBV6-3 and TRBJ2-3; 15 positions match TRBD2. The junction had 1 base not matched to a gene; V was cut back by 2 bases and J by 4 bases. The CDR3 runs 16 residues. The germline gives CDR1 MNHEY, CDR2 SVGEGT. CDR3 loop: CASSYGTSGRSDTQYF. Here the CDR3 DNA reads TGTGCCAGCAGTTACGGGACTAGCGGGAGGTCAGATACGCAGTATTTT.

The sample holds a few counts of this clonotype. CDR3 bases: TGCAGTGCCCATGGGACTAGCCAAGAGACCCAGTACTTC. Its protein is CSAHGTSQETQYF. The chain is built from TRBV20-1 and TRBJ2-5, with 8 bases matching TRBD2. This CDR3 region has 13 residues. The germline V gene encodes CDR1 DFQATT and CDR2 SNEGSKA (reference sequence). Germline trimming cut 6 bases from V and 1 base from J; bases unmatched to any gene: 4.

This rearrangement joins TRBV7-9 to TRBJ2-5; 10 bases align to TRBD2. The V gene end was trimmed by 1 base and the J gene end by 6 bases; junction bases not matched to a gene: 5. The CDR3 has 15 residues. Looked up from germline, CDR1 is SEHNR and CDR2 is FQNEAQ (reference sequence). The CDR3 coding sequence is TGTGCCAGCAGCTTAGTGGCTAGCGGGAGTCAGACCCAGTACTTC. Translating it yields CASSLVASGSQTQYF.

This clonotype was observed a few times. The genes are TRBV12-3 or TRBV12-4 and TRBJ2-5; 9 nucleotides match TRBD2. The CDR3 has 17 amino acids. V dropped 0 bases and J dropped 2; count of bases not matched to a gene: 7. This chain's CDR3 is CASSLAARAGGQETQYF. CDR3 DNA: TGTGCCAGCAGTTTAGCTGCTCGGGCGGGAGGGCAAGAGACCCAGTACTTC.